Below, one T cell receptor (beta chain) is given with its context. Its antigen is as yet unknown. The record originates from a study of cytomegalovirus exposure and HLA in healthy donors. Whole-study findings and limits: Later on, a genetic analysis was performed. It linked a missense variant in DCLRE1C with V- and J-gene trimming of TCR beta. Productive status was seen about 90% or about 30% of the time for most TCR beta V segments in an earlier analysis.

This CDR3 region has 14 residues. The V and J ends lost 1 base and 0 bases respectively, with 6 bases between them. CDR1 is SGHVS, CDR2 FQNEAQ, per germline. PCR used 60 Vbeta primers and 13 Jbeta primers. Authors' methods: The authors later counted roughly 87 million unique TCR beta chains, some 12 million of them shared. Sequencing used immunoSEQ multiplex PCR; TCRdb keeps in-frame clones, though not all of them. V, J and clone size derive from that table, while D and trimming were established from the DNA sequence. The sample contains over 250,000 clones, just over 85% of which appear only once. Healthy individuals who donated bone marrow served as the donors.

The sequencing input was PBMCs. The receptor's source is a man in his forties in good health and CMV-seropositive. The chain joins TRBV7-8 to TRBJ1-1, with no clear D. Here the CDR3 DNA reads TGTGCCAGCAGCTTAGTAGTACTGAACACTGAAGCTTTCTTT. It specifies CASSLVVLNTEAFF.